What follows are 26 T cell receptor beta chains derived from one specimen sequenced in a study of technical replicates of blood from several donors. The method was immunoSEQ multiplex PCR; TCRdb's version includes in-frame clones alone and lacks a portion of them. The sample records tens of thousands of clones, around four fifths being singletons. The sequenced sample was PBMCs. These receptors came from a human donor in good health. Some clones in this sample may be carry-over from other donors' samples.

The chain's CDR3 is CASSLRAEAFF. The CDR3 coding sequence is TGTGCCAGCAGCCTCCGCGCTGAAGCTTTCTTT. V is TRBV7-9 and J is TRBJ1-1, with D hard to call. Germline lookup yields CDR1 SEHNR and CDR2 FQNEAQ (reference sequence). There are 11 residues in the CDR3. V was clipped by 5 bases and J by 6 bases, with 7 bases between them.

The chain joins TRBV5-8 to TRBJ2-2; maybe TRBD1 (6 bases). Trimming pared 0 bases from V and 7 bases from J, leaving 10 bases between. The CDR3 extends over 14 amino acids. Germline V lookup: CDR1 SGHTS, CDR2 YDEGEE. CDR3 protein: CASSLDRVVGELFF. The CDR3 bases are TGTGCCAGCAGCTTGGACAGGGTCGTCGGGGAGCTGTTTTTT.

The genes are TRBV7-3 and TRBJ2-2; 9 bases are shared with TRBD2. The CDR3 contains 15 residues. V lost 6 bases, J lost 6 bases, and 8 bases stayed unmatched. Germline CDR1 is SGHTA and CDR2 is FQGTGA. The chain's CDR3 is CASSQIAGDAGELFF. The CDR3 DNA is TGTGCCAGCAGTCAAATAGCGGGAGATGCCGGGGAGCTGTTTTTT. The full variable domain, with the rest looked up from reference TRBV7-3 and TRBJ2-2, is GAGVSQTPSNKVTEKGKYVELRCDPISGHTALYWYRQSLGQGPEFLIYFQGTGAADDSGLPNDRFFAVRPEGSVSTLKIQRTERGDSAVYLCASSQIAGDAGELFFGEGSRLTVL.

This clone was picked up one time. The V gene is TRBV7-8, the J gene TRBJ2-1; 11 bases match TRBD2. Germline CDR1 and CDR2: SGHVS and FQNEAQ. There are 16 residues in the CDR3. Losses at the gene ends were 5 bases for V and 6 bases for J; bases not matched to a gene: 9. CDR3 protein: CASSTALAGGSNEQFF. CDR3 nucleotides: TGTGCCAGCAGCACAGCTCTAGCGGGGGGATCCAATGAGCAGTTCTTC.

The chain employs TRBV7-2 and TRBJ1-1, with 7 bases fitting TRBD1. Germline V gene lookup returns CDR1 SGHTA and CDR2 FQGNSA. The CDR3 runs to 12 residues. Unmatched junction bases numbered 3, after V lost 5 bases and J lost 6 bases. The CDR3 is CASSPDRAEAFF. CDR3 in DNA: TGTGCCAGCAGCCCAGACAGGGCTGAAGCTTTCTTT.

The count of this clone is one. The chain couples TRBV30 to TRBJ2-2; D is unresolved. Germline V gene sequence: CDR1 GTSNPN, CDR2 SVGIG (reference sequence). This CDR3 has 12 amino acids. V dropped 2 bases and J dropped 2 bases, with 3 bases sitting between them. The CDR3 is CAWSINTGELFF. The CDR3 nucleotides read TGTGCCTGGAGTATAAACACCGGGGAGCTGTTTTTT.

As to this clone: An end of the junction does not agree with germline; a read error may underlie this. J is TRBJ2-2 and V is TRBV7-7; D is perhaps TRBD1 (5 bases). CDR1 is SSHAT, CDR2 FNYEAQ, per germline (reference sequence). The CDR3 length is 16 residues. The CDR3 DNA follows: TGTGCTAGCAGCTCCCAAGCAGGGAAGTACACCGGGGAGCTGTTTTTT. The encoded protein is CASSSQAGKYTGELFF.

This clone was seen just once. The V gene is TRBV6-6, the J gene TRBJ2-7; TRBD1 aligns across 7 bases. Germline V gene sequence: CDR1 MNHNY, CDR2 SVGAGI (reference sequence). V dropped 5 bases and J dropped 2; count of bases not matched to a gene: 9. The CDR3 runs to 15 residues. CDR3 bases: TGTGCCAGCAGTCCGCGGACAGGAACCACCTACGAGCAGTACTTC. Residues: CASSPRTGTTYEQYF.

This clone was seen more than once but under ten times. The rearrangement links TRBV4-1 to TRBJ1-2; possibly TRBD1 for D (6 bases). The CDR3 runs to 14 residues. Germline V CDR1 and CDR2: MGHRA, YSYEKL. V was trimmed by 0 bases and J by 4 bases, leaving 9 bases between them. CDR3 loop: CASSQEQGLYGYTF. The CDR3 region has the DNA TGCGCCAGCAGCCAAGAGCAGGGGCTCTATGGCTACACCTTC.

This sequence joins TRBV5-1 and TRBJ2-1, with D possibly TRBD1 on 5 matching bases. Trimming cost V 4 bases and J 0 bases, with 14 bases left between them. This CDR3 comprises 16 residues. Germline lookup yields CDR1 SGHRS and CDR2 YFSETQ. The CDR3 DNA is TGCGCCAGCAGCGCCCTAGGGGTTTCCTCCTACAATGAGCAGTTCTTC. Protein sequence: CASSALGVSSYNEQFF.

This clone was picked up a small number of times. The CDR3 nucleotides read TGTGCCAGCAGTGGGGGCCCCCGGGACTACCTTAACGCGAACACCGGGGAGCTGTTTTTT. It is translated as CASSGGPRDYLNANTGELFF. This sequence joins TRBV6-1 and TRBJ2-2; 7 bases align to TRBD2. V dropped 4 bases and J dropped 0; count of bases not matched to a gene: 17. This CDR3 spans 20 amino acids. Germline-derived CDR1 and CDR2 are MNHNS and SASEGT.

V and J are TRBV29-1 and TRBJ2-3, with 13 bases lining up with TRBD2. The V segment lost 6 bases and the J segment 6 bases; nucleotides outside the gene matches: 6. Germline-derived CDR1 and CDR2 are SQVTM and ANQGSEA. The CDR3 sequence is 14 residues long. The CDR3 nucleotides are TGCAGCGTAGCGACTAGCGGGGGGTTGGATACGCAGTATTTT. It yields the protein CSVATSGGLDTQYF.

This clone showed up just once. This chain connects TRBV7-3 to TRBJ2-1; 7 bases match TRBD1. This CDR3 region has 14 residues. Trimming removed 6 bases from V and 8 bases from J; junction bases left unmatched: 10. CDR1 is SGHTA, CDR2 FQGTGA, per germline. The CDR3 DNA follows: TGTGCCAGCAGGCTATCGGGACAGATGGATGAGCAGTTCTTC. It yields the protein CASRLSGQMDEQFF.

This clone has just a few counts. CDR3 sequence: CASSHRAGEINYEQYF. The CDR3 nucleotides read TGTGCCAGCAGCCACCGAGCTGGGGAGATCAACTACGAGCAGTACTTC. V and J are TRBV4-2 and TRBJ2-7, with D tentatively TRBD2 (5 bases). Germline V gene sequence: CDR1 LGHNA, CDR2 YNFKEQ. Trimming removed 3 bases at V and 3 bases at J, with 18 bases between. This CDR3 is 16 amino acids long.

The chain links TRBV30 to TRBJ2-5; D is possibly TRBD2 (7 bases). From germline, CDR1 is GTSNPN and CDR2 SVGIG (reference sequence). The CDR3 is 13 amino acids. Deletions cut 4 bases from V and 5 bases from J, with 14 bases between. CDR3 in DNA: TGTGCCTGGACTTTGGGGGGGGCTGAGACCCAGTACTTC. It yields the protein CAWTLGGAETQYF.

This chain links TRBV7-3 with TRBJ2-7; D is perhaps TRBD1 (6 bases). The germline gives CDR1 SGHTA, CDR2 FQGTGA. Trimming took 5 bases from V and 1 from J, leaving 21 bases between them. The length of the CDR3 is 17 residues. For the CDR3, the DNA is TGTGCCAGCAGCCCCCACCGACAGGTTTATACATCCTACGAGCAGTACTTC. Amino acid sequence: CASSPHRQVYTSYEQYF.

V is TRBV7-2 and J is TRBJ2-3, with D perhaps matching TRBD1 (6 bases). This CDR3 spans 16 amino acids. V was pared by 5 bases and J by 4 bases, with 19 bases between. Germline CDR1 is SGHTA and CDR2 is FQGNSA. In DNA form, the CDR3 reads TGTGCCAGCAGCCAGCGATGGGGGCAGGGATCAGATACGCAGTATTTT. Its translation: CASSQRWGQGSDTQYF.

V gene TRBV11-2 combines with J gene TRBJ1-3; possibly TRBD1 for D (6 bases). V was shortened by 0 bases and J by 5 bases, with 14 bases between the two germline ends. This CDR3 spans 16 amino acids. The germline V gene encodes CDR1 SGHAT and CDR2 FQNNGV. The CDR3, as DNA: TGTGCCAGCAGCTTAGAACCCGGGACATTTAGAAACACCATATATTTT. It codes for CASSLEPGTFRNTIYF.

This rearrangement joins TRBV27 to TRBJ2-3, with 13 bases fitting TRBD2. J lost 2 bases, V lost 5 bases, and 7 bases had no gene match. Germline-derived CDR1 and CDR2 are MNHEY and SMNVEV (reference sequence). The CDR3 is made up of 17 amino acids. CDR3 DNA sequence: TGTGCCAGCAGTACTGGACTAGCGGGGGAACACACAGATACGCAGTATTTT. This gives the protein CASSTGLAGEHTDTQYF.

The chain employs TRBV5-1 and TRBJ2-6, with 9 positions matching TRBD1. This CDR3 region has 16 residues. With V trimmed by 2 bases and J by 2 bases, 2 bases remained unmatched. The germline V gene encodes CDR1 SGHRS and CDR2 YFSETQ. This CDR3 is CASSLQGAPGANVLTF. The CDR3 DNA reads TGCGCCAGCAGCTTACAGGGGGCGCCTGGGGCCAACGTCCTGACTTTC.

The V and J genes are TRBV27 and TRBJ2-7; D uncertain. This CDR3 is built from 13 residues. V was pared by 4 bases and J by 3 bases, with 10 bases between. Germline lookup yields CDR1 MNHEY and CDR2 SMNVEV (reference sequence). CDR3 loop: CASSSGAYYEQYF. The CDR3 nucleotides are TGTGCCAGCAGTTCTGGTGCGTACTACGAGCAGTACTTC.

The rearrangement joins TRBV10-3 to TRBJ2-3; D is ambiguous. The V end was cut by 11 bases, the J end by 0 bases, with 15 bases between. Germline CDR1 is ENHRY and CDR2 is SYGVKD. This CDR3 is 14 amino acids long. CDR3 amino acids: CAATPAKSTDTQYF. The DNA of the CDR3 is TGTGCCGCTACCCCAGCGAAAAGCACAGATACGCAGTATTTT.

V usage is TRBV12-5 and J usage is TRBJ2-3; D not certain. The CDR3 contains 12 residues. Trimming cost V 7 bases and J 1 base, with 6 bases left between them. CDR1 LGHNT and CDR2 FRNRAP come from the germline V gene. DNA of the CDR3: TGTGCTAGTGCCCCGGGCACAGATACGCAGTATTTT. It translates to CASAPGTDTQYF.

The chain joins TRBV6-1 to TRBJ2-3; 11 bases align to TRBD2. The CDR3 sequence is 15 residues long. Germline CDR1 MNHNS, CDR2 SASEGT. The V gene end was trimmed by 6 bases and the J gene end by 3 bases; junction bases not matched to a gene: 5. Here the CDR3 DNA reads TGTGCCAGCAGGAATAGCGGGAGGGCGACAGATACGCAGTATTTT. Translated: CASRNSGRATDTQYF.

The CDR3 DNA reads TGTGCCAGCAGCCCTTACCCCGGGACTCAAGAGACCCAGTACTTC. Amino acid sequence: CASSPYPGTQETQYF. This chain connects TRBV9 to TRBJ2-5; D is possibly TRBD2 (6 bases). The CDR3 loop spans 15 amino acids. V gave up 4 bases and J gave up 2 bases, with 15 bases separating them. CDR1 SGDLS and CDR2 YYNGEE come from the germline V gene.

This chain links TRBV5-5 with TRBJ2-7; 7 positions match TRBD2. The germline V gene encodes CDR1 SGHKS and CDR2 YYEKEE (reference sequence). J gave up 1 base and V 4 bases, and 11 bases lay outside the gene matches. CDR3 length equals 16 residues. CDR3 in amino acids: CASSVREADTSYEQYF. The CDR3 bases are TGTGCCAGCAGCGTCCGGGAGGCCGATACGTCCTACGAGCAGTACTTC.